This T cell receptor (beta chain) was sequenced for a study of OX40 agonist ivuxolimab in advanced cancers. General notes on the study: Ivuxolimab was a fully human IgG2 agonistic monoclonal antibody targeting the costimulatory receptor OX40 (CD134). The point of sequencing TCRbeta in the periphery was to test whether ivuxolimab changed TCR sequence diversity and drove clonal T-cell expansion. Among the 50 to 55 dose-escalation patients, some 20 had hepatocellular carcinoma, roughly 15 melanoma, 9 renal cell carcinoma and 9 head and neck cancer. Patients were allowed to have had prior anti-PD-1, anti-PD-L1 or anti-CTLA-4 therapy, and approximately 41% of the dose-escalation patients had previously received checkpoint inhibitors. Partial responses were achieved by three dose-escalation patients, of whom one had hepatocellular carcinoma and two had cutaneous melanoma. The paper describes the monotherapy dose-escalation part (N ≈ 52 patients) of the phase I trial of ivuxolimab. In the dose-escalation cohort, around four fifths of patients were male, and the mean age was roughly 60 years, with a range of roughly 20 to 85. Intravenous ivuxolimab was administered to patients every 2 weeks at six dose levels: 0.01, 0.1, 0.3, 1.5, 3 and 10 mg/kg. Results and caveats for the whole study, not just this receptor: After ivuxolimab, CD8+ T cells had more expanded clones than CD4+ T cells on average. In the 0.1-3.0 mg/kg groups, partial responders were among the patients with the lowest normalized peripheral clonal expansion, particularly in CD8+ T cells. Low levels of normalized T-cell clonal expansion were also seen in some patients who did not respond. At doses from 0.1 to 3.0 mg/kg, clonal expansion was seen in both CD4+ and CD8+ blood T cells between baseline and week 6. The antigen specificity of the peripheral T cells that underwent clonal expansion was not determined.

Patients with autoimmune disease history or receiving systemic immunosuppression were excluded from the trial. Peripheral blood for TCR sequencing was drawn from every dose cohort at baseline, at cycle 4 day 1 and at cycle 7 day 1. Samples were obtained from an open-label, multicenter, first-in-human phase I dose-escalation trial of ivuxolimab. The trial enrolled adults with locally advanced or metastatic head and neck squamous cell, hepatocellular, melanoma or renal cell carcinoma. Before TCR sequencing, CD4+ T cells and CD8+ T cells were sorted from peripheral blood as separate populations. Relative to germline, V is 6 bases shorter and J is 3 bases shorter, with 21 bases between their ends. The CDR1 and CDR2 encoded by the germline V gene (reference sequence) are LNHDA and SQIVND. The CDR3 measures 17 amino acids from cysteine to phenylalanine. Of all the DNA, just the CDR3 is kept, 51 bases in frame from base 1.

Genomic DNA was isolated from the sorted cells so that the TCRbeta CDR3 region could be sequenced. The immunoSEQ Assay was used to sequence the TCRbeta CDR3 regions. What TCRdb holds here is the immuneACCESS table cut down to in-frame rearrangements. Part of the clones is not present; checked against another copy, under half of the missing clones reflect an unresolved V gene, and the others are unexplained. This sample is represented by approximately 69,000 clones; less than 90% of them were singletons. The ten largest clones add up to approximately 8% of the sample. With regard to this clone: Its antigen is unknown. Per-base quality was not reported, and no clone a single base away is much larger than it.

Rearrangement joined TRBV19 to TRBJ1-5, and perhaps TRBD1 as D gene, on 5 matching bases. The sample was CD4+ or CD8+ T cells sorted from blood, taken in a trial of the OX40 agonist ivuxolimab. This sequence originates from an adult with an advanced solid tumor such as melanoma, head and neck, liver or kidney cancer. The CDR3 region: CASSGTELGGFNQPQHF. The bases are TGTGCCAGTAGCGGGACGGAGCTTGGGGGGTTCAATCAGCCCCAGCATTTT.